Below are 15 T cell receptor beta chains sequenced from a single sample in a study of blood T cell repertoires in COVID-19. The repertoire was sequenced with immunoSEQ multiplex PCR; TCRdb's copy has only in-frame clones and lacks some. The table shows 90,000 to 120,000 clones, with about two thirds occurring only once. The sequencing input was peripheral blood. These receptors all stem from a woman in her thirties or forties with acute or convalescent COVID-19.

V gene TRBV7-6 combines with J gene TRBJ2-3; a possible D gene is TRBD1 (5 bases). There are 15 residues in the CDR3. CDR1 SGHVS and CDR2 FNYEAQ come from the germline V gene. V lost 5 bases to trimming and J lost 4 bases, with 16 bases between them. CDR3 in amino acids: CASSITPLTADTQYF. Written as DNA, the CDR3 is TGTGCCAGCAGCATAACCCCTCTGACAGCAGATACGCAGTATTTT.

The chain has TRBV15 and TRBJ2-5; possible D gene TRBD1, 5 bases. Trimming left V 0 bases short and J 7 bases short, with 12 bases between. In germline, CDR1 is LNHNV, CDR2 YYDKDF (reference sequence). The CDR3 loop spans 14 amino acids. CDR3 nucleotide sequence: TGTGCCACCAGCAGAGATCGCGGCACAGGGACCCAGTACTTC. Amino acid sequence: CATSRDRGTGTQYF.

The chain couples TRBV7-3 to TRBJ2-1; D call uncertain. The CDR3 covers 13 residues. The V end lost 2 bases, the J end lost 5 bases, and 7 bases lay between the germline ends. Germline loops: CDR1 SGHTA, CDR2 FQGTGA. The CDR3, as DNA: TGTGCCAGCAGCTTACATCAGAACAATGAGCAGTTCTTC. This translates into CASSLHQNNEQFF. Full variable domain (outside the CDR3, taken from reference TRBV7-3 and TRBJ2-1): GAGVSQTPSNKVTEKGKYVELRCDPISGHTALYWYRQSLGQGPEFLIYFQGTGAADDSGLPNDRFFAVRPEGSVSTLKIQRTERGDSAVYLCASSLHQNNEQFFGPGTRLTVL.

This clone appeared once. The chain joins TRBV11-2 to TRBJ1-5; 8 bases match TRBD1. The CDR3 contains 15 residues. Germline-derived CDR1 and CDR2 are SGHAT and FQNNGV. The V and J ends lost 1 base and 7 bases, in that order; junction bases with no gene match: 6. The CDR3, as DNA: TGTGCCAGCAGCTTAGGCAGGGGGCGGTACCAGCCCCAGCATTTT. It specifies CASSLGRGRYQPQHF.

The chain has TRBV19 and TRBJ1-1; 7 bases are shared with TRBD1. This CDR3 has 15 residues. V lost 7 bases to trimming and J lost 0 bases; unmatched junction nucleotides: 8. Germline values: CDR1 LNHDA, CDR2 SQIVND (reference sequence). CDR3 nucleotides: TGTGCCAGTACTACTCAGGGGACAGTGAACACTGAAGCTTTCTTT. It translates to CASTTQGTVNTEAFF.

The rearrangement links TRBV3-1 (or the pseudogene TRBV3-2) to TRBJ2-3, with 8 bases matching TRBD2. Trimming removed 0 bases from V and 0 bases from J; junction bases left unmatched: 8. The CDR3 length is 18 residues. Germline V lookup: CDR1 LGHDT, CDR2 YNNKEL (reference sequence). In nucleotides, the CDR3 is TGTGCCAGCAGCCAAGATCTGCCTAGCGGGCATAGCACAGATACGCAGTATTTT. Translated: CASSQDLPSGHSTDTQYF.

CDR3 protein: CASSPGQGTAYEQYF. The CDR3 region has the DNA TGTGCCAGCAGCCCGGGACAGGGAACCGCCTACGAGCAGTACTTC. This rearrangement joins TRBV3-1 (or the pseudogene TRBV3-2) to TRBJ2-7; 9 bases are a match to TRBD1. Germline CDR1 and CDR2: LGHDT and YNNKEL (reference sequence). The V and J ends lost 4 bases and 2 bases, in that order; junction bases with no gene match: 6. This CDR3 spans 15 amino acids.

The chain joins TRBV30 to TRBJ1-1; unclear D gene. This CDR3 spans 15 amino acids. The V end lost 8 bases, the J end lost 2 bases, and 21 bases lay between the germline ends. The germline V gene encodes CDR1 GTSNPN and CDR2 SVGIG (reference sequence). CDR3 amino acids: CAPHPLADSNTEAFF. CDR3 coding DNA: TGTGCCCCCCACCCCCTTGCAGACTCTAACACTGAAGCTTTCTTT.

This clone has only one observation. In DNA, the CDR3 is TGCGCCAGCAGCTTGGGACTAGCGGGGCAATCCACAGATACGCAGTATTTT. Its protein product is CASSLGLAGQSTDTQYF. The chain combines TRBV5-1 with TRBJ2-3, with 11 bases lining up with TRBD2. The V gene's germline CDR1 is SGHRS and CDR2 YFSETQ. After removal of 0 bases from V and 2 bases from J, the junction contained 5 bases not matched to a gene. This CDR3 contains 17 residues. The full variable domain, with the rest looked up from reference TRBV5-1 and TRBJ2-3, is KAGVTQTPRYLIKTRGQQVTLSCSPISGHRSVSWYQQTPGQGLQFLFEYFSETQRNKGNFPGRFSGRQFSNSRSEMNVSTLELGDSALYLCASSLGLAGQSTDTQYFGPGTRLTVL.

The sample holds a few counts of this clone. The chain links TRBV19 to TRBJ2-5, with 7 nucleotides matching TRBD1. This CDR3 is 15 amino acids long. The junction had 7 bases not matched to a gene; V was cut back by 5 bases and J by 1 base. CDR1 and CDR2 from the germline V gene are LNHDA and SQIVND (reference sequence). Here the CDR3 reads CASSLGQALQETQYF. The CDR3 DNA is TGTGCCAGTAGTCTCGGACAGGCCCTCCAAGAGACCCAGTACTTC. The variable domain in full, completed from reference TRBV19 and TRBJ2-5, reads DGGITQSPKYLFRKEGQNVTLSCEQNLNHDAMYWYRQDPGQGLRLIYYSQIVNDFQKGDIAEGYSVSREKKESFPLTVTSAQKNPTAFYLCASSLGQALQETQYFGPGTRLLVL.

The CDR3 region has the DNA TGTGCCAGCAGCCCCGAGGGTGCCCGTCTGAGTGAGCAGTTCTTC. It yields the protein CASSPEGARLSEQFF. The gene calls are TRBV6-5 and TRBJ2-1; D might be TRBD2 (5 bases). Germline V gives CDR1 MNHEY, CDR2 SVGAGI. This CDR3 is 15 amino acids long. V lost 6 bases and J lost 9, with 21 bases in between.

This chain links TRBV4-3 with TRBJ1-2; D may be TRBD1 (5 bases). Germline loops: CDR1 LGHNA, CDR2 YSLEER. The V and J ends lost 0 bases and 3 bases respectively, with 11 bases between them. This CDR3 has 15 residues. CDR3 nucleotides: TGCGCCAGCAGCCAAGATCTTACAGGCGACTATGGCTACACCTTC. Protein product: CASSQDLTGDYGYTF.

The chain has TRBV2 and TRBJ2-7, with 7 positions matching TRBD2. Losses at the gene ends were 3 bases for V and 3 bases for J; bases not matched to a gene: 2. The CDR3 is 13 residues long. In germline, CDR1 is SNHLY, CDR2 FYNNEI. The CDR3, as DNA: TGTGCCAGCAGTGATTGGGGGGGCTACGAGCAGTACTTC. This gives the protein CASSDWGGYEQYF.

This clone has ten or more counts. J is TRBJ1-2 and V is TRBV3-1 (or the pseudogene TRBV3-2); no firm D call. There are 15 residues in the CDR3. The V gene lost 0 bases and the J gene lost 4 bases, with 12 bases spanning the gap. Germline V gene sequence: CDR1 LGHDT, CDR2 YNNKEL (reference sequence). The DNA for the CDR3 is TGTGCCAGCAGCCAAGAAGGCGGGTTGTTCTATGGCTACACCTTC. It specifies CASSQEGGLFYGYTF.

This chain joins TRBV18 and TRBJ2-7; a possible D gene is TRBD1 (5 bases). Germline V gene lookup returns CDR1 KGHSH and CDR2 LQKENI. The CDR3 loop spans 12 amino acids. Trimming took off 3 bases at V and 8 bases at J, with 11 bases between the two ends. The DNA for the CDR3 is TGTGCCAGCTCACCCGACAGCCTCAAGCAGTACTTC. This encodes CASSPDSLKQYF.